This is a list of T cell receptor beta chains from one sample in a study of blood T cell repertoires in COVID-19. The repertoire was sequenced with immunoSEQ multiplex PCR; TCRdb's copy has only in-frame clones and lacks some. The repertoire has about 200,000 clones, 89% of them found once; the top ten carry roughly 4%. Source material: PBMCs or T cells enriched from blood (not recorded which). Receptors originate from a woman in her twenties or thirties with acute COVID-19. Both conserved end residues are part of each CDR3. A D gene is named only where the DNA matches it firmly. Clone size appears in some rows only: once, few, many, or a class for an expanded clone.

d_gene | j_gene | abundance | v_gene | CDR3nt | CDR3aa
. | TRBJ1-2 | . | TRBV12-3/TRBV12-4 | TGTGCCAGCAGTTTATTGGAGGCCTATGGCTACACCTTC | CASSLLEAYGYTF
TRBD2 | TRBJ2-7 | . | TRBV5-4 | TGTGCCAGCAGCTTGACTAGCGGCGCCTACGAGCAGTACTTC | CASSLTSGAYEQYF
. | TRBJ2-7 | . | TRBV13 | TGTGCCAGCGGGGGGACTCGAAGCTACGAGCAGTACTTC | CASGGTRSYEQYF
. | TRBJ1-1 | . | TRBV3-1/TRBV3-2 | TGTGCCAGCAGCCAAGTTCAGAACACTGAAGCTTTCTTT | CASSQVQNTEAFF
. | TRBJ1-5 | . | TRBV11-2 | TGTGCCAGCAGCTTAGAGGGCGATCAGCCCCAGCATTTT | CASSLEGDQPQHF
. | TRBJ1-4 | . | TRBV6-4 | TGTGCCAGCAGTGACTCTCCGGGTGAAAAACTGTTTTTT | CASSDSPGEKLFF
. | TRBJ2-5 | . | TRBV7-2 | TGTGCCAGCAGCTCAAATGGACTTCAAGAGACCCAGTACTTC | CASSSNGLQETQYF
. | TRBJ1-2 | . | TRBV28 | TGTGCCAGCAGTACTCTCGCAGGGTCTGGTGGCTACACCTTC | CASSTLAGSGGYTF
TRBD1 | TRBJ1-2 | . | TRBV4-3 | TGCGCCAGCAGCCAAGTGATCGGACAGGGGAACTATGGCTACACCTTC | CASSQVIGQGNYGYTF
TRBD2 | TRBJ2-3 | once | TRBV18 | TGTGCCAGCTCACCTCGGGTAGCGGGGGGGCCGAAGTCCACAGATACGCAGTATTTT | CASSPRVAGGPKSTDTQYF
. | TRBJ1-4 | once | TRBV15 | TGTGCCACCAGAATGTCTCAGGGAGGGGAAAAACTGTTTTTT | CATRMSQGGEKLFF
. | TRBJ1-6 | . | TRBV11-2 | TGTGCCAGCAGCCAAATAGTAGCTAATTCACCCCTCCACTTT | CASSQIVANSPLHF
. | TRBJ2-1 | . | TRBV10-1 | TGCGCCAGCAGTGTGGGCACCCTGGACAATGAGCAGTTCTTC | CASSVGTLDNEQFF
. | TRBJ1-6 | . | TRBV27 | TGTGCCAGCAGCAATTATGACAGGAGAAATTCACCCCTCCACTTT | CASSNYDRRNSPLHF
. | TRBJ1-2 | . | TRBV6-1 | TGTGCCAGCAGTGAAGCGGACAGTTCCTATGGCTACACCTTC | CASSEADSSYGYTF
. | TRBJ1-1 | . | TRBV11-2 | TGTGCCAGCCGAGAGGGACTAAACACTGAAGCTTTCTTT | CASREGLNTEAFF
. | TRBJ1-5 | . | TRBV5-8 | TGTGCCAGCCGGAGGGAATATAGCAATCAGCCCCAGCATTTT | CASRREYSNQPQHF
. | TRBJ2-7 | . | TRBV18 | TGTGCCAGCTCACCAAGGACAGCTTCATCCTACGAGCAGTACTTC | CASSPRTASSYEQYF
. | TRBJ1-3 | . | TRBV2 | TGTGCCAGCAGAGCACGACAACTCTCTGGAAACACCATATATTTT | CASRARQLSGNTIYF
TRBD2 | TRBJ2-1 | . | TRBV27 | TGTGCCAGCAGTTTATTGGCTAGCGGGGCGAATGAGCAGTTCTTC | CASSLLASGANEQFF
. | TRBJ1-4 | . | TRBV19 | TGTGCCAGTACCCTCATCGGCGGGGGATGGCTGTTTTTT | CASTLIGGGWLFF
. | TRBJ1-3 | . | TRBV7-9 | TGTGCCAGCAGCTTTAGTTCTTCTGGAAACACCATATATTTT | CASSFSSSGNTIYF
. | TRBJ2-5 | . | TRBV5-4 | TGTGCCAGCAGCCCCCGCAAAGACAGGATTGAGACCCAGTACTTC | CASSPRKDRIETQYF
. | TRBJ2-5 | . | TRBV18 | TGTGCCAGCTCACCGGCCCAGGGGGAGACCCAGTACTTC | CASSPAQGETQYF
. | TRBJ2-2 | . | TRBV30 | TGTGCCTGGAGTGGGCCCGGGGAGCTGTTTTTT | CAWSGPGELFF
. | TRBJ1-1 | . | TRBV2 | TGTGCCAGCAGGGCAGGGCTCGAGGACACTGAAGCTTTCTTT | CASRAGLEDTEAFF
TRBD1 | TRBJ1-4 | . | TRBV7-6 | TGTGCCAGCAGCTTAGTGAAGACAGGGGTGGATGAAAAACTGTTTTTT | CASSLVKTGVDEKLFF
. | TRBJ1-1 | . | TRBV28 | TGTGCCAGCAGTCCTCCCTCGGGCGGGGGGACTGAAGCTTTCTTT | CASSPPSGGGTEAFF
TRBD1 | TRBJ1-5 | . | TRBV12-5 | TGTGCTAGTGGTTTGGGGACAGGGATGGATCAGCCCCAGCATTTT | CASGLGTGMDQPQHF
TRBD1 | TRBJ2-3 | . | TRBV29-1 | TGCAGCGTACGGACAGGGCGCACAGATACGCAGTATTTT | CSVRTGRTDTQYF
TRBD2 | TRBJ2-1 | few | TRBV7-2 | TGTGCCAGCAGCAGTCGGACTAGCGGGGGTTACAATGAGCAGTTCTTC | CASSSRTSGGYNEQFF
TRBD1 | TRBJ1-2 | . | TRBV7-2 | TGTGCCAGCAGCTCGACAGGGAACTATGGCTACACCTTC | CASSSTGNYGYTF
. | TRBJ2-1 | . | TRBV11-2 | TGTGCCAGCAGCCCCAGTGGCCCCTACAATGAGCAGTTCTTC | CASSPSGPYNEQFF
. | TRBJ1-1 | . | TRBV2 | TGTGCCAGCAGTGAAGGCGGGGGTCGAACTGAAGCTTTCTTT | CASSEGGGRTEAFF
. | TRBJ1-6 | . | TRBV2 | TGTGCCAGCAGTGAAGAGAGTAATTCACCCCTCCACTTT | CASSEESNSPLHF
. | TRBJ1-2 | many | TRBV4-3 | TGCGCCAGCAGCGGAATGAGGGCCTCTAACTATGGCTACACCTTC | CASSGMRASNYGYTF
. | TRBJ1-5 | . | TRBV4-1 | TGCGCCAGCAGCCACGCCCAGGGAAGGGATCAGCCCCAGCATTTT | CASSHAQGRDQPQHF
. | TRBJ1-6 | . | TRBV5-8 | TGTGCCAGCAGCCCGGCAGGGATCAGGTCACCCCTCCACTTT | CASSPAGIRSPLHF
TRBD1 | TRBJ1-2 | . | TRBV2 | TGTGCCAGCCTTCCGGGACAGGCGCACTATGGCTACACCTTC | CASLPGQAHYGYTF
TRBD2 | TRBJ2-2 | . | TRBV24-1 | TGTGCCACCAGTGATTTAAAGCGGGGGGACACCGGGGAGCTGTTTTTT | CATSDLKRGDTGELFF
. | TRBJ1-5 | . | TRBV3-1/TRBV3-2 | TGTGCCAGCAGCCAAAGAATAGATCAGCCCCAGCATTTT | CASSQRIDQPQHF
TRBD1 | TRBJ1-4 | . | TRBV7-9 | TGTGCCAGCAGCCCAGGACAGGGCCGAAGGAAAAAACTGTTTTTT | CASSPGQGRRKKLFF
TRBD1 | TRBJ1-4 | . | TRBV7-9 | TGTGCCAGCAGCCCCGGACAGGGGATGAATGAAAAACTGTTTTTT | CASSPGQGMNEKLFF